This T cell receptor beta chain was observed in a study of Graves' ophthalmopathy and Graves' hyperthyroidism. Only a few counts were recorded for this clonotype. Amplification targeted the TCR beta CDR3 regions, with RNA transcripts as the source material. The first round was an RT-PCR with HTBI primers, and the second round was a multiplex PCR. Each CDR3 protein gets one entry after TCRdb re-called the multiplex PCR reads with MiXCR. This sample has 260,000 or so distinct CDR3 sequences, with around 50% found just once. CDR1 and CDR2 (germline): ENHRY, SYGVKD. This CDR3 is 16 amino acids long. The V gene lost 5 bases and the J gene lost 6 bases, with 22 bases spanning the gap.

Input material: peripheral blood. This TCR was sampled from an adult man with Graves' ophthalmopathy. The chain has TRBV10-3 and TRBJ1-2; D is perhaps TRBD1 (6 bases). CDR3 residues: CAISPARGARSDGYTF. The CDR3 nucleotides read TGTGCCATCAGTCCGGCCCGGGGGGCGCGGAGCGATGGCTACACCTTC.